These T cell receptor beta chains were read from a single sample in a study of blood T cell repertoires in COVID-19. Only in-frame clones appear in the TCRdb table, and some are missing; sequencing was by immunoSEQ multiplex PCR. The data contain about 110,000 clones, around 86% of them seen just once; the ten biggest clones take up approximately 4%. Sequencing input: peripheral blood. These receptors all stem from a woman in her 70s with acute or convalescent COVID-19. Each CDR3 is given with its conserved first and last residue. A D gene is named only where the DNA matches it firmly. Rows give clone size only sometimes, using once, few, many, or a class for an expanded clone.

CDR3 protein: CASSYSGGTHGYTF; CDR3 DNA: TGTGCCAGCAGTTACTCAGGAGGAACTCATGGCTACACCTTC; J gene: TRBJ1-2; D gene: NA; V gene: TRBV6-2/TRBV6-3; clone size: few
CDR3 protein: CASSTQYTEAFF; CDR3 DNA: TGTGCCAGTAGTACACAGTACACTGAAGCTTTCTTT; J gene: TRBJ1-1; D gene: NA; V gene: TRBV19; clone size: NA
CDR3 protein: CASSLGTSGGEYNEQFF; CDR3 DNA: TGTGCCAGCAGCCTAGGGACTAGCGGGGGGGAGTACAATGAGCAGTTCTTC; J gene: TRBJ2-1; D gene: TRBD2; V gene: TRBV3-1/TRBV3-2; clone size: NA
CDR3 protein: CASSLVARNTGELFF; CDR3 DNA: TGCGCCAGCAGCTTGGTAGCACGGAACACCGGGGAGCTGTTTTTT; J gene: TRBJ2-2; D gene: NA; V gene: TRBV5-1; clone size: NA
CDR3 protein: CAPGRGQGNEQFF; CDR3 DNA: TGTGCCCCCGGTAGGGGCCAGGGGAATGAGCAGTTCTTC; J gene: TRBJ2-1; D gene: NA; V gene: TRBV19; clone size: NA
CDR3 protein: CASSQSIDPLTNYGYTF; CDR3 DNA: TGTGCCAGCAGCCAAAGCATTGATCCGCTAACTAACTATGGCTACACCTTC; J gene: TRBJ1-2; D gene: NA; V gene: TRBV4-2; clone size: NA
CDR3 protein: CSASISRTQYF; CDR3 DNA: TGCAGTGCTAGTATTTCGCGGACCCAGTACTTC; J gene: TRBJ2-5; D gene: NA; V gene: TRBV20-1; clone size: NA
CDR3 protein: CASSTQQGLGYGYTF; CDR3 DNA: TGTGCCAGCAGTACTCAACAGGGGCTAGGCTATGGCTACACCTTC; J gene: TRBJ1-2; D gene: TRBD1; V gene: TRBV6-6; clone size: NA
CDR3 protein: CAWDRGGGSSYEQYF; CDR3 DNA: TGTGCCTGGGATCGTGGCGGGGGGAGCTCCTACGAGCAGTACTTC; J gene: TRBJ2-7; D gene: TRBD2; V gene: TRBV30; clone size: NA
CDR3 protein: CASSFGAGRASSTDTQYF; CDR3 DNA: TGTGCCAGCAGCTTCGGAGCGGGGCGCGCATCTAGCACAGATACGCAGTATTTT; J gene: TRBJ2-3; D gene: TRBD2; V gene: TRBV7-3; clone size: NA
CDR3 protein: CASSPPGLPGEQYF; CDR3 DNA: TGTGCCAGCTCACCCCCGGGACTCCCTGGAGAGCAGTACTTC; J gene: TRBJ2-7; D gene: NA; V gene: TRBV18; clone size: NA
CDR3 protein: CASSDSGGANNEQFF; CDR3 DNA: TGTGCCAGCAGCGATAGCGGGGGGGCAAACAATGAGCAGTTCTTC; J gene: TRBJ2-1; D gene: TRBD2; V gene: TRBV11-3; clone size: NA
CDR3 protein: CASWGDRVPPGELFF; CDR3 DNA: TGTGCCAGCTGGGGGGACAGGGTGCCCCCCGGGGAGCTGTTTTTT; J gene: TRBJ2-2; D gene: TRBD1; V gene: TRBV28; clone size: NA
CDR3 protein: CASSSSVFSGNTIYF; CDR3 DNA: TGTGCCAGCAGCTCCTCAGTGTTCTCTGGAAACACCATATATTTT; J gene: TRBJ1-3; D gene: NA; V gene: TRBV7-6; clone size: NA
CDR3 protein: CASSQASEPGEKLFF; CDR3 DNA: TGTGCCAGCAGCCAAGCCTCGGAGCCGGGAGAAAAACTGTTTTTT; J gene: TRBJ1-4; D gene: NA; V gene: TRBV4-2; clone size: many
CDR3 protein: CASSFPGTIYEQYF; CDR3 DNA: TGTGCCAGCAGTTTTCCTGGGACTATTTACGAGCAGTACTTC; J gene: TRBJ2-7; D gene: TRBD2; V gene: TRBV28; clone size: NA
CDR3 protein: CASSSGRGFGYTF; CDR3 DNA: TGTGCCAGCAGTTCGGGCAGGGGTTTTGGCTACACCTTC; J gene: TRBJ1-2; D gene: NA; V gene: TRBV28; clone size: NA
CDR3 protein: CASSRDRYYEQYF; CDR3 DNA: TGTGCCAGCAGTAGGGACAGATACTACGAGCAGTACTTC; J gene: TRBJ2-7; D gene: TRBD1; V gene: TRBV11-2; clone size: NA
CDR3 protein: CASSDGTGKQTQYF; CDR3 DNA: TGCGCCAGCAGTGATGGTACGGGTAAACAGACCCAGTACTTC; J gene: TRBJ2-5; D gene: NA; V gene: TRBV10-1; clone size: NA
CDR3 protein: CASSRTDNEQFF; CDR3 DNA: TGTGCCAGCAGCAGGACAGATAATGAGCAGTTCTTC; J gene: TRBJ2-1; D gene: NA; V gene: TRBV6-5; clone size: NA
CDR3 protein: CASTGFTGNQPQHF; CDR3 DNA: TGTGCCAGCACAGGGTTTACCGGCAATCAGCCCCAGCATTTT; J gene: TRBJ1-5; D gene: NA; V gene: TRBV28; clone size: NA
CDR3 protein: CASRPAGTVSSRYTF; CDR3 DNA: TGCGCCAGCAGACCCGCCGGGACAGTGTCATCCCGCTACACCTTC; J gene: TRBJ1-2; D gene: TRBD1; V gene: TRBV4-1; clone size: NA
CDR3 protein: CASSRSGYEQYF; CDR3 DNA: TGTGCCAGCAGTCGTAGCGGCTACGAGCAGTACTTC; J gene: TRBJ2-7; D gene: NA; V gene: TRBV12-3/TRBV12-4; clone size: NA
CDR3 protein: CSVEQQGGGYTF; CDR3 DNA: TGCAGCGTTGAGCAACAGGGGGGTGGCTACACCTTC; J gene: TRBJ1-2; D gene: TRBD1; V gene: TRBV29-1; clone size: NA
CDR3 protein: CASSLRTQGRNQPQHF; CDR3 DNA: TGTGCCAGCAGCCTGAGGACACAAGGGCGCAATCAGCCCCAGCATTTT; J gene: TRBJ1-5; D gene: NA; V gene: TRBV5-6; clone size: NA
CDR3 protein: CASSLRLAGENEQFF; CDR3 DNA: TGTGCCAGCAGCTTGCGCCTAGCGGGAGAGAATGAGCAGTTCTTC; J gene: TRBJ2-1; D gene: TRBD2; V gene: TRBV5-4; clone size: NA
CDR3 protein: CASRSTGQETEAFF; CDR3 DNA: TGCGCCAGCAGAAGTACAGGGCAAGAGACTGAAGCTTTCTTT; J gene: TRBJ1-1; D gene: NA; V gene: TRBV5-1; clone size: NA
CDR3 protein: CASSQRDRETTQYF; CDR3 DNA: TGTGCCAGCAGCCAACGGGACAGGGAAACGACCCAGTACTTC; J gene: TRBJ2-5; D gene: TRBD1; V gene: TRBV3-1/TRBV3-2; clone size: NA
CDR3 protein: CASSRTEANYGYTF; CDR3 DNA: TGTGCCAGTAGTAGGACAGAGGCTAACTATGGCTACACCTTC; J gene: TRBJ1-2; D gene: NA; V gene: TRBV19; clone size: once
CDR3 protein: CASSHTGGTGELFF; CDR3 DNA: TGTGCCAGCAGTCATACAGGGGGGACCGGGGAGCTGTTTTTT; J gene: TRBJ2-2; D gene: TRBD1; V gene: TRBV6-5; clone size: NA
CDR3 protein: CASSRRVRSGVQETQYF; CDR3 DNA: TGTGCCAGCAGTCGCCGGGTACGGAGCGGGGTCCAAGAGACCCAGTACTTC; J gene: TRBJ2-5; D gene: TRBD2; V gene: TRBV6-6; clone size: NA
CDR3 protein: CASSPGTPSPNEQFF; CDR3 DNA: TGCGCCAGCAGCCCCGGGACACCTTCCCCCAATGAGCAGTTCTTC; J gene: TRBJ2-1; D gene: NA; V gene: TRBV5-1; clone size: once
CDR3 protein: CASSFSGATRNQPQHF; CDR3 DNA: TGTGCCAGCAGTTTTAGCGGGGCGACAAGAAATCAGCCCCAGCATTTT; J gene: TRBJ1-5; D gene: NA; V gene: TRBV27; clone size: NA
CDR3 protein: CASSLTVPDTQYF; CDR3 DNA: TGTGCCAGCAGTCTAACCGTTCCAGATACGCAGTATTTT; J gene: TRBJ2-3; D gene: NA; V gene: TRBV11-2; clone size: NA
CDR3 protein: CASSLGTGGAYNEQFF; CDR3 DNA: TGCGCCAGCAGCTTGGGGACAGGGGGTGCATACAATGAGCAGTTCTTC; J gene: TRBJ2-1; D gene: TRBD1; V gene: TRBV5-1; clone size: NA
CDR3 protein: CASTPWSGQGEAFF; CDR3 DNA: TGTGCCAGCACCCCTTGGAGCGGACAGGGAGAAGCTTTCTTT; J gene: TRBJ1-1; D gene: TRBD1; V gene: TRBV28; clone size: NA
CDR3 protein: CASSQVLAGRTGELFF; CDR3 DNA: TGTGCCAGCAGCCAAGTCCTAGCGGGAAGGACCGGGGAGCTGTTTTTT; J gene: TRBJ2-2; D gene: TRBD2; V gene: TRBV3-1/TRBV3-2; clone size: NA
CDR3 protein: CASSSIRGSYEQYF; CDR3 DNA: TGTGCCAGTAGTTCTATAAGGGGCTCCTACGAGCAGTACTTC; J gene: TRBJ2-7; D gene: NA; V gene: TRBV19; clone size: once
CDR3 protein: CASSPGSSTETQYF; CDR3 DNA: TGTGCCAGCAGCCCGGGGAGTAGCACCGAGACCCAGTACTTC; J gene: TRBJ2-5; D gene: NA; V gene: TRBV7-3; clone size: NA
CDR3 protein: CSVASFRGSPEAFF; CDR3 DNA: TGCAGCGTTGCGTCGTTCCGAGGGAGCCCTGAAGCTTTCTTT; J gene: TRBJ1-1; D gene: NA; V gene: TRBV29-1; clone size: NA
CDR3 protein: CASFAGRTDTQYF; CDR3 DNA: TGTGCCAGCTTCGCGGGTCGCACAGATACGCAGTATTTT; J gene: TRBJ2-3; D gene: NA; V gene: TRBV28; clone size: NA
CDR3 protein: CASSWTADQPQHF; CDR3 DNA: TGTGCCAGCAGCTGGACAGCAGATCAGCCCCAGCATTTT; J gene: TRBJ1-5; D gene: NA; V gene: TRBV7-9; clone size: NA
CDR3 protein: CASSSQIYEQYF; CDR3 DNA: TGTGCCAGCAGTTCGCAGATCTACGAGCAGTACTTC; J gene: TRBJ2-7; D gene: NA; V gene: TRBV12-3/TRBV12-4; clone size: once
CDR3 protein: CASTAGGGASVRETQYF; CDR3 DNA: TGTGCCAGCACCGCGGGGGGAGGGGCCAGCGTCAGGGAGACCCAGTACTTC; J gene: TRBJ2-5; D gene: TRBD2; V gene: TRBV5-4; clone size: NA
CDR3 protein: CASSLLFGQGQETQYF; CDR3 DNA: TGTGCCAGCAGCTTATTGTTCGGACAGGGGCAAGAGACCCAGTACTTC; J gene: TRBJ2-5; D gene: TRBD1; V gene: TRBV11-2; clone size: NA
CDR3 protein: CASSSLGQGFNYGYTF; CDR3 DNA: TGTGCCAGTAGTAGCCTCGGACAGGGCTTCAACTATGGCTACACCTTC; J gene: TRBJ1-2; D gene: TRBD1; V gene: TRBV19; clone size: NA
CDR3 protein: CASSPEGGNSEKLFF; CDR3 DNA: TGCGCCAGCAGCCCCGAGGGGGGGAATAGTGAAAAACTGTTTTTT; J gene: TRBJ1-4; D gene: NA; V gene: TRBV5-1; clone size: NA
CDR3 protein: CSVGRDRGYEQYF; CDR3 DNA: TGCAGCGTTGGAAGGGACAGGGGGTACGAGCAGTACTTC; J gene: TRBJ2-7; D gene: TRBD1; V gene: TRBV29-1; clone size: NA
CDR3 protein: CASSLISSSYNEQFF; CDR3 DNA: TGTGCCAGCAGCTTAATTAGCTCAAGCTACAATGAGCAGTTCTTC; J gene: TRBJ2-1; D gene: NA; V gene: TRBV7-3; clone size: NA
CDR3 protein: CATSGDRAYNEQFF; CDR3 DNA: TGTGCCACTTCCGGGGACAGGGCCTACAATGAGCAGTTCTTC; J gene: TRBJ2-1; D gene: TRBD1; V gene: TRBV2; clone size: NA
CDR3 protein: CATRNTPQGDEQYF; CDR3 DNA: TGTGCCACCCGAAATACCCCACAGGGCGACGAGCAGTACTTC; J gene: TRBJ2-7; D gene: NA; V gene: TRBV10-3; clone size: few
CDR3 protein: CASSPPRASEKLFF; CDR3 DNA: TGTGCCAGCTCACCACCGAGGGCATCTGAAAAACTGTTTTTT; J gene: TRBJ1-4; D gene: NA; V gene: TRBV18; clone size: NA